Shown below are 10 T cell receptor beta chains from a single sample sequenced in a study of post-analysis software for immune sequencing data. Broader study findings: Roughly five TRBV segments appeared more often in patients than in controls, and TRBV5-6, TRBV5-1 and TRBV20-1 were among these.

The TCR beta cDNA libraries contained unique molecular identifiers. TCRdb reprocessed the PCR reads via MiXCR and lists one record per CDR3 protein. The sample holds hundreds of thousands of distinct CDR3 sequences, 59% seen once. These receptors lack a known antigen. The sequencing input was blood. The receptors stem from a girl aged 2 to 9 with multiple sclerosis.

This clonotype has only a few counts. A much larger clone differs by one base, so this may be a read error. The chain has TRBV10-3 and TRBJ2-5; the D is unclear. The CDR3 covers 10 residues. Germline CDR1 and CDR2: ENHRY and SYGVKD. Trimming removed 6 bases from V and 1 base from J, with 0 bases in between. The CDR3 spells CAISQETQYF. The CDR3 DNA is TGTGCCATCAGCCAAGAGACCCAGTACTTC.

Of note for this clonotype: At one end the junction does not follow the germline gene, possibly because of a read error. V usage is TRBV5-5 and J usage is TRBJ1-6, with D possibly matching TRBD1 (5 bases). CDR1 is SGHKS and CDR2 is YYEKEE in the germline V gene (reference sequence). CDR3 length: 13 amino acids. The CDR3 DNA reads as TGTGCCGGCAGCTTAAGGGGAGACTCACCCCTCCACTTT. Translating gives CAGSLRGDSPLHF. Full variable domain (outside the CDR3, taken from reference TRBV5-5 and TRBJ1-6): DAGVTQSPTHLIKTRGQQVTLRCSPISGHKSVSWYQQVLGQGPQFIFQYYEKEERGRGNFPDRFSARQFPNYSSELNVNALLLGDSALYLCAGSLRGDSPLHFGNGTRLTVT.

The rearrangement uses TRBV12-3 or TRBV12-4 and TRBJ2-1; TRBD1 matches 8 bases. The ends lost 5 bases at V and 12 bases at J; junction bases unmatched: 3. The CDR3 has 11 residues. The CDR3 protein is CASSQGAGQFF. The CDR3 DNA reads TGTGCCAGCAGTCAGGGGGCCGGGCAGTTCTTC.

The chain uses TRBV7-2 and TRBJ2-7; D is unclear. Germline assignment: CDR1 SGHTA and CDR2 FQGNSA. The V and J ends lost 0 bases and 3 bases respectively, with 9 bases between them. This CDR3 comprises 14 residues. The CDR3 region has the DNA TGTGCCAGCAGCTTAGCAACCGAGCGCTACGAGCAGTACTTC. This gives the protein CASSLATERYEQYF.

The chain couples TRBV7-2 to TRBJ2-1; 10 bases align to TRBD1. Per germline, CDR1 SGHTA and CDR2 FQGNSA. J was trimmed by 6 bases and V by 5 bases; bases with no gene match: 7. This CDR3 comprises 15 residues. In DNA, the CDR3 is TGTGCCAGCAGCCACCGACAGGGGGCATTCAATGAGCAGTTCTTC. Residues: CASSHRQGAFNEQFF.

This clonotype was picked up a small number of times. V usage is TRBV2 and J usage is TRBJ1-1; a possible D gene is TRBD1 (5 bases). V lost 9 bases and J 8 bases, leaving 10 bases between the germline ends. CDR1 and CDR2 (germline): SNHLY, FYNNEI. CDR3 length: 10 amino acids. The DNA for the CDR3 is TGTGCCAGTGGGAGGGGAGAAGCTTTCTTT. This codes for CASGRGEAFF.

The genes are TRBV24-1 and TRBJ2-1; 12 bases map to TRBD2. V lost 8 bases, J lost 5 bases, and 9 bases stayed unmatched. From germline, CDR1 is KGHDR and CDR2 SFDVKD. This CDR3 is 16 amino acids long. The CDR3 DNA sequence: TGTGCCACCATAGCTAGCGGGGGGGCCGGTAACAATGAGCAGTTCTTC. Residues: CATIASGGAGNNEQFF.

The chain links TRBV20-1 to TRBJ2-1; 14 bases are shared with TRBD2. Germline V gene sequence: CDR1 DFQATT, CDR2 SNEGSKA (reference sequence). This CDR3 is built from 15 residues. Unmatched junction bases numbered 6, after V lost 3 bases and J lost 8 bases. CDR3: CSASFGTSGSDEQFF. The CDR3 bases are TGCAGTGCTAGTTTCGGGACTAGCGGGAGTGATGAGCAGTTCTTC.

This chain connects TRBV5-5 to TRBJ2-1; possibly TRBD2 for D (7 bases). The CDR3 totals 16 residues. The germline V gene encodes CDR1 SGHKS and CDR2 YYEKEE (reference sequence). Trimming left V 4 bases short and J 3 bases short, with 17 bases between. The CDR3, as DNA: TGTGCCAGCAGCCCTGGGGCGGGGGCGAGCTACAATGAGCAGTTCTTC. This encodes CASSPGAGASYNEQFF. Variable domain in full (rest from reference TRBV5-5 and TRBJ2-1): DAGVTQSPTHLIKTRGQQVTLRCSPISGHKSVSWYQQVLGQGPQFIFQYYEKEERGRGNFPDRFSARQFPNYSSELNVNALLLGDSALYLCASSPGAGASYNEQFFGPGTRLTVL.

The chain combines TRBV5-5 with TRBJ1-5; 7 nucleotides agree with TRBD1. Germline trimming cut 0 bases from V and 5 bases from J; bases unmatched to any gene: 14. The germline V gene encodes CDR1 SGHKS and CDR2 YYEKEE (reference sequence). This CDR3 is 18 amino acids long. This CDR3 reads CASSLVPFTRDSDQPQHF. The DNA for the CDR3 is TGTGCCAGCAGCTTGGTACCCTTCACTCGGGACAGTGATCAGCCCCAGCATTTT.